This T cell receptor beta chain is drawn from a study of T cells in Graves' hyperthyroidism and ophthalmopathy. Overall study findings and caveats: It was a median about seven months before onset that the model predicted ophthalmopathy. Appearing also in blood were most of the thyroid clonotypes expanded above 0.001.

This clonotype occurred a few times. Its matching antigen is unknown. Hyperthyroidism in the patients, aged 18 to 65, was newly diagnosed and under 2 months in duration. Diagnoses were established using clinical symptoms, serum thyroxine and TRAb, thyroid ultrasound and orbital computed tomography. Losses at the gene ends were 4 bases for V and 1 base for J; bases not matched to a gene: 2. CDR3 length: 15 residues. Germline values: CDR1 LNHNV, CDR2 YYDKDF (reference sequence). TCR beta CDR3 regions were amplified from RNA transcripts. RT-PCR in the first round (using the HTBI primer set) targeted the TCR CDR3. Via MiXCR, TCRdb re-called the multiplex PCR reads, giving one row per CDR3 protein. The repertoire holds a few hundred thousand distinct CDR3 sequences, with approximately 15% as singletons.

The receptor was derived from a woman between 18 and 29 years old with Graves' hyperthyroidism that later progressed to Graves' ophthalmopathy. Sequenced input: blood. J is TRBJ2-5 and V is TRBV15, with 11 bases that match TRBD2. CDR3 amino acids: CATSMGLAAQETQYF. CDR3 DNA sequence: TGTGCCACCAGCATGGGACTAGCGGCCCAAGAGACCCAGTACTTC.